This is a list of T cell receptor beta chains from one sample in a study of shared clonotypes between healthy human individuals. Clones were read by immunoSEQ multiplex PCR, and TCRdb kept only the in-frame ones, dropping some. This table has some 500,000 clones, approximately 95% appearing once. The sample taken for sequencing was naive CD4+ T cells sorted from blood. These receptors came from a woman in her twenties or thirties in good health. The conserved cysteine and the conserved F or W are not part of the CDR3 here. Each record gives: V gene, J gene, CDR3 protein.

v_gene: TRBV7-3; j_gene: TRBJ2-5; CDR3aa: ASSARDGETQY
v_gene: TRBV28; j_gene: TRBJ2-7; CDR3aa: ASSSPGPATSGSRGLYEQY
v_gene: TRBV6-1; j_gene: TRBJ2-1; CDR3aa: ASSEGSGVSNNEQF
v_gene: TRBV18; j_gene: TRBJ2-7; CDR3aa: ASSPPGAGGYEQY
v_gene: TRBV7-9; j_gene: TRBJ2-1; CDR3aa: ASSLGREFYNEQF
v_gene: TRBV7-9; j_gene: TRBJ2-3; CDR3aa: ASSLARTETTDTQY
v_gene: TRBV5-1; j_gene: TRBJ1-5; CDR3aa: ASSLGGSEDQPQH
v_gene: TRBV7-9; j_gene: TRBJ2-7; CDR3aa: ASSLAIPGQTYEQY
v_gene: TRBV5-1; j_gene: TRBJ2-7; CDR3aa: ASSLAGTSPLEQY
v_gene: TRBV6-5; j_gene: TRBJ2-1; CDR3aa: ASSYPTSGRGREF
v_gene: TRBV4-2; j_gene: TRBJ2-3; CDR3aa: ASSASLEGIYTQY
v_gene: TRBV20-1; j_gene: TRBJ1-1; CDR3aa: SAEHGSEAF
v_gene: TRBV28; j_gene: TRBJ2-5; CDR3aa: ASSLGGLGQETQY
v_gene: TRBV11-2; j_gene: TRBJ2-1; CDR3aa: ASSLVYAANEQF
v_gene: TRBV6-4; j_gene: TRBJ2-3; CDR3aa: ASSEQPGTSGLDTQY
v_gene: TRBV28; j_gene: TRBJ1-2; CDR3aa: ASSPRRGYT
v_gene: TRBV25-1; j_gene: TRBJ2-2; CDR3aa: ASSERGQANTGELF
v_gene: TRBV29-1; j_gene: TRBJ1-5; CDR3aa: SGGGGPNQPQH
v_gene: TRBV10-1; j_gene: TRBJ2-1; CDR3aa: ASSEVENEQF
v_gene: TRBV7-2; j_gene: TRBJ1-5; CDR3aa: ASSTGQGQPQH
v_gene: TRBV30; j_gene: TRBJ2-2; CDR3aa: AWSRGSGELF
v_gene: TRBV2; j_gene: TRBJ1-3; CDR3aa: ASSQDSHSGNTIY
v_gene: TRBV28; j_gene: TRBJ1-3; CDR3aa: ASSLSGSGNTIY
v_gene: TRBV5-4; j_gene: TRBJ1-5; CDR3aa: ASSLVKGGPDSNQPQH
v_gene: TRBV7-8; j_gene: TRBJ1-3; CDR3aa: ASSLGRTGLSGNTIY
v_gene: TRBV28; j_gene: TRBJ1-6; CDR3aa: ASSFGTGSSPLH
v_gene: TRBV27; j_gene: .; CDR3aa: ASSPRITYEQY